The T cell receptor (beta chain) under discussion was sequenced for a study of blood T cell repertoires in COVID-19. About the study: The United States, Italy and Spain provided the acute and convalescent COVID-19 samples. PBMCs, B-cell-depleted T cells, or T cells provided the cDNA or gDNA that made up the material.

The V and J ends lost 10 bases and 6 bases respectively, with 15 bases between them. In germline, CDR1 is SEHNR, CDR2 FQNEAQ (reference sequence). The CDR3 covers 12 residues. How the authors handled the data: For nucleated cells, counts were estimated from reference gene primer amplification. Assay used: immunoSEQ multiplex PCR; TCRdb lists only in-frame clones, some missing. Clone size and V and J calls were adopted from that table, with D and trimming inferred from the DNA. The sample holds under 350,000 clones; approximately 85% are singletons and the top ten take around 7.8%. This sequence joins TRBV7-9 and TRBJ2-5; D perhaps matches TRBD1 (5 bases). Sample: peripheral blood. This TCR was sampled from a human donor in a cohort sampled during active COVID-19. In DNA form, the CDR3 reads TGTGCCACCGCCCAGGGTTTTCAGACCCAGTACTTC. Amino acids: CATAQGFQTQYF.